Listed below are T cell receptor beta chains from one sample, sequenced in a study of T cell responses to AZD1222 COVID-19 vaccine. The data were produced by immunoSEQ multiplex PCR, yet TCRdb's version contains in-frame clones alone and is incomplete. This sample has about 120,000 clones, with 85% to 90% found just once. This material consisted of peripheral blood, taken on day 0 of AZD1222 vaccination. Source of these receptors: an adult in good health. Both conserved end residues are part of each CDR3. A D gene is named only where the DNA matches it firmly. The size field is filled for only some rows; it gives once, few, many or a size class.

D gene	V gene	J gene	clone size	CDR3 protein	CDR3 DNA
-	TRBV12-3/TRBV12-4	TRBJ2-5	-	CASSSAGRETQYF	TGTGCCAGCAGTTCGGCAGGGAGAGAGACCCAGTACTTC
-	TRBV7-2	TRBJ1-2	-	CASSLQEDYGYTF	TGTGCCAGCAGCTTACAGGAGGACTATGGCTACACCTTC
TRBD1	TRBV18	TRBJ2-2	-	CASSPRDSANTGELFF	TGTGCCAGCTCACCGAGGGACAGCGCGAACACCGGGGAGCTGTTTTTT
TRBD1	TRBV27	TRBJ1-1	-	CASSLSGTGAEAFF	TGTGCCAGCAGTTTATCCGGGACAGGGGCTGAAGCTTTCTTT
TRBD2	TRBV3-1/TRBV3-2	TRBJ2-5	-	CASSQGAGYETQYF	TGTGCCAGCAGCCAAGGAGCGGGGTATGAGACCCAGTACTTC
TRBD1	TRBV5-1	TRBJ2-7	-	CASSLGQGTSEQYF	TGCGCCAGCAGCTTGGGACAGGGAACGTCCGAGCAGTACTTC
TRBD1	TRBV5-1	TRBJ2-7	-	CASSPWTGGSYEQYF	TGCGCCAGCAGCCCCTGGACAGGGGGCTCCTACGAGCAGTACTTC
-	TRBV6-6	TRBJ2-6	-	CASSGQGLGANVLTF	TGTGCCAGCAGTGGCCAGGGGTTAGGGGCCAACGTCCTGACTTTC
-	TRBV3-1/TRBV3-2	TRBJ2-5	-	CASSPSSTQETQYF	TGTGCCAGCAGCCCATCCTCGACTCAAGAGACCCAGTACTTC
TRBD1	TRBV7-2	TRBJ1-5	-	CASSPGTGENQPQHF	TGTGCCAGCAGCCCCGGGACAGGGGAAAATCAGCCCCAGCATTTT
TRBD1	TRBV2	TRBJ2-5	-	CASRANGGQGVKETQYF	TGTGCCAGCAGAGCCAACGGGGGACAGGGGGTAAAAGAGACCCAGTACTTC
TRBD2	TRBV10-2	TRBJ2-1	-	CASSEPGGPYNEQFF	TGCGCCAGCAGTGAACCGGGAGGGCCCTACAATGAGCAGTTCTTC
TRBD1	TRBV24-1	TRBJ1-2	-	CATSDPGQGGYGYTF	TGTGCCACCAGTGACCCTGGACAGGGTGGCTATGGCTACACCTTC
TRBD1	TRBV9	TRBJ1-6	-	CASSAQGAGNSPLHF	TGTGCCAGCAGCGCACAGGGGGCTGGGAATTCACCCCTCCACTTT
-	TRBV4-1	TRBJ1-3	-	CASTQTLRGRSDGNTIYF	TGCGCCAGCACCCAAACCCTGAGAGGCAGGAGCGACGGAAACACCATATATTTT
TRBD1	TRBV6-5	TRBJ2-1	-	CASSYSRTGSNEQFF	TGTGCCAGCAGTTACTCCCGGACAGGGAGCAATGAGCAGTTCTTC
-	TRBV14	TRBJ2-1	-	CASSQVRRSSSYNEQFF	TGTGCCAGCAGCCAAGTGCGGCGGTCGAGCTCCTACAATGAGCAGTTCTTC
-	TRBV29-1	TRBJ2-7	few	CSASGIGQEQYF	TGCAGCGCTTCTGGGATCGGGCAGGAGCAGTACTTC
-	TRBV6-5	TRBJ1-2	-	CASRTTAGALNGYTF	TGTGCCAGCAGAACCACGGCCGGGGCCCTCAATGGCTACACCTTC
-	TRBV2	TRBJ2-2	-	CASRDPNTGELFF	TGTGCCAGCAGGGACCCGAACACCGGGGAGCTGTTTTTT
TRBD2	TRBV7-9	TRBJ2-5	-	CASSRAGEETQYF	TGTGCCAGCAGCCGAGCGGGGGAAGAGACCCAGTACTTC
-	TRBV5-5	TRBJ1-2	once	CASSLFLNYGYTF	TGTGCCAGCAGCTTGTTTTTGAACTATGGCTACACCTTC
-	TRBV28	TRBJ2-7	-	CASSPIQGLSYEQYF	TGTGCCAGCAGTCCCATACAGGGCCTATCCTACGAGCAGTACTTC
-	TRBV14	TRBJ1-2	-	CASSQDHRDLYGYTF	TGTGCCAGCAGCCAAGATCACCGGGACCTCTATGGCTACACCTTC
TRBD1	TRBV27	TRBJ1-1	-	CASSLQGTTEAFF	TGTGCCAGCAGTCTACAGGGGACCACTGAAGCTTTCTTT
TRBD1	TRBV28	TRBJ1-1	-	CASSPNTGDTEAFF	TGTGCCAGCAGTCCGAATACAGGGGACACTGAAGCTTTCTTT
TRBD2	TRBV4-1	TRBJ2-1	-	CASSQDVAGSRGEQFF	TGCGCCAGCAGCCAAGATGTAGCGGGAAGTCGCGGTGAGCAGTTCTTC
-	TRBV6-2/TRBV6-3	TRBJ2-7	-	CASSSGHTRSYEQYF	TGTGCCAGCAGTTCGGGACATACGCGATCCTACGAGCAGTACTTC
-	TRBV18	TRBJ2-7	-	CASSPGSGGGGSSYEQYF	TGTGCCAGCTCACCAGGAAGCGGAGGAGGGGGTAGCTCCTACGAGCAGTACTTC
-	TRBV19	TRBJ2-7	-	CASSIVGDTSYEQYF	TGTGCCAGTAGTATTGTGGGGGACACGTCCTACGAGCAGTACTTC
-	TRBV6-5	TRBJ1-1	once	CASSTPPGSNTEAFF	TGTGCCAGCAGTACCCCGCCGGGATCGAACACTGAAGCTTTCTTT
-	TRBV18	TRBJ2-7	-	CASSPTPRAEQYF	TGTGCCAGCTCACCCACGCCCAGGGCCGAGCAGTACTTC
-	TRBV5-1	TRBJ2-5	-	CASSLSFSGGQETQYF	TGCGCCAGCAGCTTGTCCTTTAGTGGGGGGCAAGAGACCCAGTACTTC
TRBD2	TRBV7-9	TRBJ2-1	-	CASSLVTSGRSNEQFF	TGTGCCAGCAGCTTAGTGACTAGCGGGAGAAGTAATGAGCAGTTCTTC
-	TRBV6-5	TRBJ1-4	few	CASTSTQGGDEKLFF	TGTGCCAGCACCTCGACCCAGGGAGGGGATGAAAAACTGTTTTTT
TRBD1	TRBV9	TRBJ2-7	few	CASSPGQGLSYEQYF	TGTGCCAGCAGCCCAGGACAGGGTCTGTCCTACGAGCAGTACTTC
TRBD2	TRBV24-1	TRBJ2-1	-	CATSLAGGLDEQFF	TGTGCCACCAGTCTAGCGGGGGGGCTGGATGAGCAGTTCTTC
-	TRBV28	TRBJ2-1	-	CASSGGSEPYNEQFF	TGTGCCAGCAGCGGCGGTAGCGAGCCCTACAATGAGCAGTTCTTC
-	TRBV6-5	TRBJ2-2	-	CASTLSSSGELFF	TGTGCCAGCACCCTCAGTTCTTCCGGGGAGCTGTTTTTT
TRBD1	TRBV9	TRBJ2-1	-	CASSGGTGGGHEQFF	TGTGCCAGCAGCGGAGGGACAGGAGGAGGCCATGAGCAGTTCTTC
-	TRBV28	TRBJ2-5	-	CASSLFGGPETQYF	TGTGCCAGCAGTTTATTCGGGGGGCCAGAGACCCAGTACTTC
-	TRBV13	TRBJ1-2	-	CASSFLGYGYTF	TGTGCCAGCAGCTTCCTTGGCTATGGCTACACCTTC
-	TRBV30	TRBJ1-5	-	CAWSATGISNQPQHF	TGTGCCTGGAGTGCAACAGGGATTTCCAATCAGCCCCAGCATTTT
-	TRBV28	TRBJ1-5	once	CASSLSGYNQPQHF	TGTGCCAGCAGTTTATCCGGATACAATCAGCCCCAGCATTTT
-	TRBV5-4	TRBJ2-3	-	CASSFITDTQYF	TGTGCCAGCAGCTTCATCACGGATACGCAGTATTTT
TRBD1	TRBV6-5	TRBJ1-4	once	CASSYSGTDYEKLFF	TGTGCCAGCAGTTACAGTGGGACAGACTATGAAAAACTGTTTTTT
-	TRBV19	TRBJ1-5	-	CASSMGAQGSNQPQHF	TGTGCCAGTAGTATGGGAGCTCAGGGGAGCAATCAGCCCCAGCATTTT
-	TRBV7-9	TRBJ2-1	-	CASPVPGDNEQFF	TGTGCCAGCCCGGTACCAGGGGACAATGAGCAGTTCTTC
-	TRBV5-1	TRBJ2-3	-	CASSLTVADTQYF	TGCGCCAGCAGCTTGACCGTCGCAGATACGCAGTATTTT
TRBD1	TRBV7-9	TRBJ2-7	few	CASSLRGTGGNEQYF	TGTGCCAGCAGCTTAAGGGGAACAGGGGGGAACGAGCAGTACTTC
TRBD2	TRBV7-9	TRBJ2-1	-	CASSPSGSSYNEQFF	TGTGCCAGCAGCCCTAGCGGGAGCTCCTACAATGAGCAGTTCTTC
-	TRBV7-7	TRBJ2-5	once	CASSSGNRETQYF	TGTGCCAGCAGCTCGGGTAATAGAGAGACCCAGTACTTC